This T cell receptor beta chain originates from a study of human T cells and chemical hapten exposure. Study as a whole: Small discrepancies in pooled library volume mainly accounted for the varying TCR yields per sample. Study-wide findings and caveats: No shift was seen in TCRs above 1 in 1000 frequency with DPC sensitization. Expanded TCR counts at PT1 went up together with patch test score, a positive correlation.

Trimming removed 1 base from V and 2 bases from J; junction bases left unmatched: 3. The length of the CDR3 is 16 residues. Germline CDR1 reads SGHNT; CDR2 reads YYREEE (reference sequence). TCRdb redid the calling of the RACE reads with MiXCR, one entry per CDR3 protein. The table has about 360,000 distinct CDR3 sequences, under 8% seen once; the top ten hold more than 7%. This clonotype was seen repeatedly, ten times or more. Its antigen is not known. The time point denotes: patch test 1, 2 weeks after DPC sensitization. Treatment in this sample: therapeutic diphenylcyclopropenone sensitization with weekly scalp DPC.

The chain employs TRBV5-4 and TRBJ1-3, with TRBD1 identical over 10 bases. Material: whole blood, obtained in connection with sensitization to the hapten diphenylcyclopropenone (DPC). The receptor was derived from a woman aged 18-29 years with alopecia areata. Some clones in this sample may be carry-over from other donors' samples. The DNA for the CDR3 is TGTGCCAGCAGCTTGTATGGACAGGGGGCTGGAAACACCATATATTTT. Amino acids: CASSLYGQGAGNTIYF. The full variable domain, its missing parts supplied by reference TRBV5-4 and TRBJ1-3, is ETGVTQSPTHLIKTRGQQVTLRCSSQSGHNTVSWYQQALGQGPQFIFQYYREEENGRGNFPPRFSGLQFPNYSSELNVNALELDDSALYLCASSLYGQGAGNTIYFGEGSWLTVV.